This TCR beta chain comes out of a study of T cell therapy after organ transplantation. At the level of the study: Therapy products were autologous CMV-specific T cells, peptide-expanded for around two weeks. Most therapy products contained multiple CMV specificities restricted through one or more HLA alleles.

Sequenced by immunoSEQ multiplex PCR; TCRdb stores in-frame clones only, minus some. The repertoire holds about 1,200 clones, around 40% seen once, with just over 20% in the top ten. Per germline, CDR1 LGHNA and CDR2 YSLEER. This CDR3 spans 15 amino acids. The V and J ends lost 0 bases and 4 bases, in that order; junction bases with no gene match: 3. Regarding the study as a whole: Low CD8+ T cell yield possibly reduced coverage, hiding nonresponder expansions.

This clone was counted only a few times. The antigen remains unidentified. After more than three hours of CMV peptide pool restimulation, IFN-gamma-secreting therapy product cells were captured with a secretion assay. The receptor's source is a human patient who had received a solid organ transplant and had CMV disease. The graft donor may have contributed some T cells. Sequencing was done on a sample of cultured CD8+ T cells. The chain links TRBV4-3 to TRBJ2-7; 10 bases align to TRBD2. For the CDR3, the DNA is TGCGCCAGCAGCCAAGAGGTAGCGGGAGGTTACGAGCAGTACTTC. Translation: CASSQEVAGGYEQYF.